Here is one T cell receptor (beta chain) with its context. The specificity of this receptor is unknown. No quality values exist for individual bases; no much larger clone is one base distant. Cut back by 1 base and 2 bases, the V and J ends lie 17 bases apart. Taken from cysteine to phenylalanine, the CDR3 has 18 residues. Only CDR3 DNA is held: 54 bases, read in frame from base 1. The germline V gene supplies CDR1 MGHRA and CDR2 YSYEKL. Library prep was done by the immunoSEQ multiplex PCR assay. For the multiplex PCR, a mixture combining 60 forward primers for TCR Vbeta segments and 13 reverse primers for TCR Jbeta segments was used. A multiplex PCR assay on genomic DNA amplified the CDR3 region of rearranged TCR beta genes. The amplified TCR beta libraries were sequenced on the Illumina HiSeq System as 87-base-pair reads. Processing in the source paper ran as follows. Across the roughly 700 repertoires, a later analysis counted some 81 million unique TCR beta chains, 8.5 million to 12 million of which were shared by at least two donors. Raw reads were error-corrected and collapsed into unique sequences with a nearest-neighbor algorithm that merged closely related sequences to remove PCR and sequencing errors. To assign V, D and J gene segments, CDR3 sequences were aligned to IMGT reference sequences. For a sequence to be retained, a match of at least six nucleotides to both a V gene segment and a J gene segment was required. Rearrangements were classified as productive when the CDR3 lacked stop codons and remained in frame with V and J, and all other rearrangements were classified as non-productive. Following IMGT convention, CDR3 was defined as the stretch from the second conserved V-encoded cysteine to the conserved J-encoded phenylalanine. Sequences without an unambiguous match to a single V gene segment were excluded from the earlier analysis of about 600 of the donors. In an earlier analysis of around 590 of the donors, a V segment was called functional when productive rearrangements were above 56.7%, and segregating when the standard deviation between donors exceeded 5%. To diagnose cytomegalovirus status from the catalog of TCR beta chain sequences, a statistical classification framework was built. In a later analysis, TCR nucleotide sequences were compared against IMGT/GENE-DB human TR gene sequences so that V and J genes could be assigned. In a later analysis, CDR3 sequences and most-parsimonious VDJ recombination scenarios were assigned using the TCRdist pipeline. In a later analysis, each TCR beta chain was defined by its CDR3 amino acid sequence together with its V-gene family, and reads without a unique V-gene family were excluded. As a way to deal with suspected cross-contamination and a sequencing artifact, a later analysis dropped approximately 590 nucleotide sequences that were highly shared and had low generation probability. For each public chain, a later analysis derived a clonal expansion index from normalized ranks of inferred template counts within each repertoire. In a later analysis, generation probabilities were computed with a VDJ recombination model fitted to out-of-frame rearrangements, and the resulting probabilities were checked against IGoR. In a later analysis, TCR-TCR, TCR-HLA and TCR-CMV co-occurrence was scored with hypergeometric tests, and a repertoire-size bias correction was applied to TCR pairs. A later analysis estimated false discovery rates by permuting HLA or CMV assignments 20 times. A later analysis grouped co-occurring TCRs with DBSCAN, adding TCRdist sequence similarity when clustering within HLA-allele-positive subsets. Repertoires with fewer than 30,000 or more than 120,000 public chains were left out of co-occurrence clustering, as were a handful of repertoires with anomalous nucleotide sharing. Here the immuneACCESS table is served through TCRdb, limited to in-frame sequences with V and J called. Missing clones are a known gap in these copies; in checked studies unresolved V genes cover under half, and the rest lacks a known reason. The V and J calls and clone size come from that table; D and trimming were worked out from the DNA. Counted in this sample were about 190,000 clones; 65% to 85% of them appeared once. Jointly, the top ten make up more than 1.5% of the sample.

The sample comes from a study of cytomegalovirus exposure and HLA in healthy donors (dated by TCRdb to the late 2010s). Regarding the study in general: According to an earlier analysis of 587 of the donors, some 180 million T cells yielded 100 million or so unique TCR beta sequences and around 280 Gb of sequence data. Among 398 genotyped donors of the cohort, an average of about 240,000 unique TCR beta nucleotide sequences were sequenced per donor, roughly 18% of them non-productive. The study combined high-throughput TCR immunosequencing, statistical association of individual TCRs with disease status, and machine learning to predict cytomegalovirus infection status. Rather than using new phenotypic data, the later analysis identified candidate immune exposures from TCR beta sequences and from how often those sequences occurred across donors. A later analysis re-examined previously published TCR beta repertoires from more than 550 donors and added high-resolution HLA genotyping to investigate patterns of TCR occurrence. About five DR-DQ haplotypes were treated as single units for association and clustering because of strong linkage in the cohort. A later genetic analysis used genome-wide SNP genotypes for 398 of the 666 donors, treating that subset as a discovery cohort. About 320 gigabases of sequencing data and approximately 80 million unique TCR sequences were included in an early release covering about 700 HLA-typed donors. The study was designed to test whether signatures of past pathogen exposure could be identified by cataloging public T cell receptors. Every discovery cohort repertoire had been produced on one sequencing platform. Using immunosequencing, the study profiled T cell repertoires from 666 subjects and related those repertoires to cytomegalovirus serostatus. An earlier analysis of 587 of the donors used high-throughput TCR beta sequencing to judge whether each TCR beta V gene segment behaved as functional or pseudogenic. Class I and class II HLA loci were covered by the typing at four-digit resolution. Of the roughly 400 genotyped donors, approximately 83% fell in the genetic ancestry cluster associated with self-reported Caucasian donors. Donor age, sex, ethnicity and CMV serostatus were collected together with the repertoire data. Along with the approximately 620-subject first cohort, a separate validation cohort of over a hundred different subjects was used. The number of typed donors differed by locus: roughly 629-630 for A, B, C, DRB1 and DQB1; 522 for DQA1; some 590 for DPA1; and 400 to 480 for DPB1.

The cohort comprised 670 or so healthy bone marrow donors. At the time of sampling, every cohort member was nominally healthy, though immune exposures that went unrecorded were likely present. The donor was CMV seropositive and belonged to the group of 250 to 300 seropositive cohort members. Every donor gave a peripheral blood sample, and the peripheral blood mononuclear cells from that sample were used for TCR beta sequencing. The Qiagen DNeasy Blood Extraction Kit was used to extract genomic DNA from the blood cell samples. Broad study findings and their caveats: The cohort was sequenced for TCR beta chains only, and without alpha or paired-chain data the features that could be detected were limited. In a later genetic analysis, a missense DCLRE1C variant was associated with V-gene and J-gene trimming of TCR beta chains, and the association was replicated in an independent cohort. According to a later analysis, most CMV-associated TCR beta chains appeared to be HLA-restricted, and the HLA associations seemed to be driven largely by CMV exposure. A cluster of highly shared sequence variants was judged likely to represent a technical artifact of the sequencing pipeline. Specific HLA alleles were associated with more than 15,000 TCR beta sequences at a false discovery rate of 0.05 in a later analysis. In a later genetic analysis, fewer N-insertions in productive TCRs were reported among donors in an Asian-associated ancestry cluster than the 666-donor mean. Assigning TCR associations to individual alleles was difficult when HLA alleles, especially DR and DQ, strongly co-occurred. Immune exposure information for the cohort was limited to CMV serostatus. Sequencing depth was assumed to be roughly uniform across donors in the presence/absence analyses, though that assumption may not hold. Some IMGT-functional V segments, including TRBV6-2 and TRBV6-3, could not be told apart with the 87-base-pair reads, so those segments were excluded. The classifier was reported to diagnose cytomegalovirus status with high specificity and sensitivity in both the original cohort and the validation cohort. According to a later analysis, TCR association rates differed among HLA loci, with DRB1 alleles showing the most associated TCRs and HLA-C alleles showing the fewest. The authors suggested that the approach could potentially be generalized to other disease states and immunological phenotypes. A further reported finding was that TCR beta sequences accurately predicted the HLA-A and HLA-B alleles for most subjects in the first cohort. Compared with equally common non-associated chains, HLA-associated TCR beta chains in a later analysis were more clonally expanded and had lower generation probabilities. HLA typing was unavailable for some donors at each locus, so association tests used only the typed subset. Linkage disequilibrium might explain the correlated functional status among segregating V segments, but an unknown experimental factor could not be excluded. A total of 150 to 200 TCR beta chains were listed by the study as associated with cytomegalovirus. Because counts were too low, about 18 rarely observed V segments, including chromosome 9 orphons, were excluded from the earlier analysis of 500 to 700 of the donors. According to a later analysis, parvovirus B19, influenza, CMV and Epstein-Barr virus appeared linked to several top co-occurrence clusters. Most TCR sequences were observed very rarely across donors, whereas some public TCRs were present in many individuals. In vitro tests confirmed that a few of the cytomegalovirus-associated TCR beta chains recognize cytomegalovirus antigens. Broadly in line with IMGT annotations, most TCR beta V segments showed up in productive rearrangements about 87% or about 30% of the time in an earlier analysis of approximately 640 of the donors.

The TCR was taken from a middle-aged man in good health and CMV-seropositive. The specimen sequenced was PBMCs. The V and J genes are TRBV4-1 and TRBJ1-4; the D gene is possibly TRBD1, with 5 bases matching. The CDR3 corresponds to CASSQVRGPKGTNEKLFF. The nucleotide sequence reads TGCGCCAGCAGCCAAGTTAGGGGCCCTAAAGGCACTAATGAAAAACTGTTTTTT.